This T cell receptor beta chain was obtained from a study of beta chain features in type 1 diabetes. Turning to the study itself: Healthy donors, compared against patients, showed similar age, gender and cell yields. Study findings and constraints: Reduced insertions and increased deletions marked VDJ junctions in type 1 diabetes patients. Moderately but significantly shorter TCRB CDR3s were found in Type 1 diabetes patients in all four CD4+ subsets. A definitive answer on HLA type influencing TCRB rearrangement was not reached here.

A word on this clone: What it binds is unknown.

Reverse transcribing all isolated RNA meant expressed TCRB transcripts were sequenced. Libraries were prepared by immunoSEQ multiplex PCR; TCRdb keeps only in-frame clonotypes and omits some of them. The sample contains 300,000 to 350,000 clones, around 9% of which appear only once. This clonotype was sampled from a man aged 30-40 years with type 1 diabetes. The sequenced sample was central memory CD4+ T cells from blood.

The CDR3 protein is CASSGTVTTYEQYF. The CDR3 nucleotides read TGCGCCAGCAGCGGGACAGTAACTACCTACGAGCAGTACTTC. The chain employs TRBV5-1 and TRBJ2-7; 7 positions match TRBD1. Germline V gives CDR1 SGHRS, CDR2 YFSETQ. The CDR3 sequence is 14 residues long. The V and J ends lost 4 bases and 2 bases, in that order; junction bases with no gene match: 6. The whole variable domain, remainder taken from reference TRBV5-1 and TRBJ2-7, is KAGVTQTPRYLIKTRGQQVTLSCSPISGHRSVSWYQQTPGQGLQFLFEYFSETQRNKGNFPGRFSGRQFSNSRSEMNVSTLELGDSALYLCASSGTVTTYEQYFGPGTRLTVT.